One and the same sample provided the 32 T cell receptor beta chains below, sequenced in a study of blood T cell repertoires in COVID-19. Sequencing used immunoSEQ multiplex PCR; TCRdb keeps in-frame clones, though not all of them. The sample comprises under 200,000 clones, around nine tenths of which are singletons, and around 5.8% rests with the top ten. Sequenced input: peripheral blood. These receptors were obtained from a man aged 35 to 55 with active or convalescent COVID-19.

The chain employs TRBV5-6 and TRBJ2-2; 11 bases are shared with TRBD2. Germline loops: CDR1 SGHDT, CDR2 YYEEEE. With V trimmed by 1 base and J by 7 bases, 6 bases remained unmatched. The CDR3 covers 16 residues. The CDR3 nucleotides read TGTGCCAGCAGCTTGAGGCTAGCGGGAGGTCACGGGGAGCTGTTTTTT. This codes for CASSLRLAGGHGELFF.

This clone was detected only a few times. The genes are TRBV9 and TRBJ1-1; no reliable D call. Germline V lookup: CDR1 SGDLS, CDR2 YYNGEE. Between the trimmed V and J ends, which lost 0 bases and 0 bases, there was a span of 9 bases. CDR3 size: 15 residues. CDR3 loop: CASSVVPGLNTEAFF. CDR3 sequence (DNA): TGTGCCAGCAGCGTAGTTCCCGGTTTGAACACTGAAGCTTTCTTT.

The rearrangement joins TRBV13 to TRBJ2-4; no reliable D call. The V end lost 2 bases, the J end lost 1 base, and 12 bases lay between the germline ends. The CDR3 loop spans 16 amino acids. Germline lookup yields CDR1 PRHDT and CDR2 FYEKMQ (reference sequence). CDR3 in amino acids: CASSLYRLRAKNIQYF. CDR3 bases: TGTGCCAGCAGCTTATACAGATTAAGGGCCAAAAACATTCAGTACTTC.

The rearrangement links TRBV5-6 to TRBJ2-2; 10 nucleotides align to TRBD1. V trimming: 6 bases; J trimming: 1 base; junction bases outside the gene matches: 6. The germline CDR1 and CDR2 sequences are SGHDT and YYEEEE. The CDR3 contains 16 residues. The CDR3 bases are TGTGCCAGCACTCTCGGGGACAGGGGGAACACCGGGGAGCTGTTTTTT. Protein product: CASTLGDRGNTGELFF.

This chain connects TRBV23-1 to TRBJ1-3; D gene uncertain. TRBV23-1 is an open reading frame whose function is uncertain. This CDR3 region has 12 residues. Trimming removed 4 bases at V and 11 bases at J, with 12 bases between. This CDR3 reads CASSRGPHPIYF. The CDR3 coding sequence is TGCGCCAGCAGTCGAGGGCCACATCCCATATATTTT.

Only one count was recorded for this clone. The V gene is TRBV12-3 or TRBV12-4, the J gene TRBJ2-3; TRBD1 is a possible D gene (5 bases). Trimming took off 2 bases at V and 7 bases at J, with 10 bases between the two ends. This CDR3 contains 13 residues. The CDR3 spells CASSLFQGYTQYF. CDR3 nucleotide sequence: TGTGCCAGCAGTTTATTCCAGGGTTATACGCAGTATTTT.

The J gene is TRBJ1-6, the V gene TRBV6-1, with TRBD1 identical over 10 bases. The CDR3 totals 18 residues. V gave up 1 base and J gave up 5 bases; unmatched junction bases: 8. Per the germline V gene, CDR1 is MNHNS and CDR2 is SASEGT. This chain's CDR3 is CASSEVGQGSRNNSPLHF. In DNA form, the CDR3 reads TGTGCCAGCAGTGAAGTGGGACAGGGGTCCAGGAATAATTCACCCCTCCACTTT.

The gene calls are TRBV15 and TRBJ1-2; D call uncertain. The germline V gene encodes CDR1 LNHNV and CDR2 YYDKDF (reference sequence). The V and J ends lost 6 bases and 6 bases respectively, with 14 bases between them. The CDR3 consists of 13 residues. The DNA of the CDR3 is TGTGCCACCAGTTTAGCCCTTCACCATGGCTACACCTTC. Its translation is CATSLALHHGYTF. The full variable domain, its missing parts supplied by reference TRBV15 and TRBJ1-2, is DAMVIQNPRYQVTQFGKPVTLSCSQTLNHNVMYWYQQKSSQAPKLLFHYYDKDFNNEADTPDNFQSRRPNTSFCFLDIRSPGLGDTAMYLCATSLALHHGYTFGSGTRLTVV.

Only one count was recorded for this clone. The chain employs TRBV27 and TRBJ1-6; TRBD1 aligns across 7 bases. Germline trimming cut 1 base from V and 9 bases from J; bases unmatched to any gene: 3. The CDR3 consists of 14 residues. The V gene's germline CDR1 is MNHEY and CDR2 SMNVEV (reference sequence). CDR3 coding DNA: TGTGCCAGCAGTTTATTACAGGGGAGTTCACCCCTCCACTTT. This codes for CASSLLQGSSPLHF.

V gene TRBV5-1 combines with J gene TRBJ1-1; D may be TRBD1 (5 bases). The CDR3 contains 17 residues. CDR1 is SGHRS, CDR2 YFSETQ, per germline. Trimming shortened V by 4 bases and J by 0 bases, and 19 bases separated the two germline ends. The CDR3 DNA follows: TGCGCCAGCAGCGGGTTGGGGTCAGGGCCCATGAACACTGAAGCTTTCTTT. It specifies CASSGLGSGPMNTEAFF.

The V gene is TRBV11-2, the J gene TRBJ1-1, with a possible D match to TRBD1 (6 bases). The CDR3 sequence is 12 residues long. Between the trimmed V and J ends, which lost 9 bases and 4 bases, there was a span of 12 bases. Looked up from germline, CDR1 is SGHAT and CDR2 is FQNNGV. CDR3 nucleotide sequence: TGTGCCAGTTTACAGGGCCGCACTGAAGCTTTCTTT. Residues: CASLQGRTEAFF.

The chain uses TRBV12-3 or TRBV12-4 and TRBJ2-1; D uncertain. V lost 3 bases, J lost 7 bases, and 10 bases lay in between. The CDR3 is made up of 13 amino acids. The CDR3 region has the DNA TGTGCCAGCAGTTTGGTAAACTCAAATGAGCAGTTCTTC. Its protein product is CASSLVNSNEQFF.

This chain connects TRBV28 to TRBJ1-2; a weak D match, TRBD1 (6 bases). Germline lookup yields CDR1 MDHEN and CDR2 SYDVKM. CDR3 size: 14 residues. V was shortened by 2 bases and J by 2 bases, with 9 bases between the two germline ends. CDR3 DNA sequence: TGTGCCAGCAGTTTAGAGGACAGAAACTATGGCTACACCTTC. This encodes CASSLEDRNYGYTF.

This chain connects TRBV21-1 to TRBJ1-5. TRBV21-1 is noted as a pseudogene. The CDR3 consists of 15 residues. The CDR3 DNA is TGTGCCAGCAGCAAAAAGACTTACTGTAATCAGCCCCAGCATTTT. Its translation: CASSKKTYCNQPQHF.

The CDR3 region has the DNA TGTGCCAGCTTCTACAGTGCAACTAATGAAAAACTGTTTTTT. Translation gives CASFYSATNEKLFF. The chain employs TRBV18 and TRBJ1-4, with D uncertain. V was clipped by 7 bases and J by 0 bases, with 9 bases between them. The CDR3 is 14 amino acids. CDR1 and CDR2 (germline): KGHSH, LQKENI.

J is TRBJ2-3 and V is TRBV3-1 (or the pseudogene TRBV3-2); 9 bases line up with TRBD1. The CDR3 has 16 amino acids. V lost 0 bases and J lost 6; bases outside the gene matches: 7. CDR1 is LGHDT, CDR2 YNNKEL, per germline (reference sequence). Here the CDR3 DNA reads TGTGCCAGCAGCCAAGAACGGACAGGGGTTCAGGATACGCAGTATTTT. This translates into CASSQERTGVQDTQYF.

The chain employs TRBV7-9 and TRBJ1-2; 9 bases line up with TRBD1. V shed 5 bases and J 1 base; nucleotides not matched to a gene: 11. The CDR3 runs 17 residues. In germline, CDR1 is SEHNR, CDR2 FQNEAQ (reference sequence). Written as DNA, the CDR3 is TGTGCCAGCAGCCCGCCGGGACAGGGTTTACTTAACTATGGCTACACCTTC. It codes for CASSPPGQGLLNYGYTF.

The V gene is TRBV5-6, the J gene TRBJ2-7; 10 bases are shared with TRBD2. There are 15 residues in the CDR3. The V gene end was trimmed by 1 base and the J gene end by 4 bases; junction bases not matched to a gene: 5. The germline V gene encodes CDR1 SGHDT and CDR2 YYEEEE. The CDR3 DNA follows: TGTGCCAGCAGCTTGAGGCCTAGCGGGGGTTACGAGCAGTACTTC. It translates to CASSLRPSGGYEQYF.

In the case of this clone: A junction end diverges from the germline sequence, so it may reflect a read error. The CDR3 nucleotides are TGTGCCAGCAGCGAAGTGGGACTAGCCTCCTACGAGCAGTACTTC. Encoded protein: CASSEVGLASYEQYF. The J gene is TRBJ2-7, the V gene TRBV2, with 9 bases identical to TRBD2. CDR1 SNHLY and CDR2 FYNNEI come from the germline V gene. This CDR3 contains 15 residues.

This clone came up a few times. The V gene is TRBV19, the J gene TRBJ1-4; the D gene is possibly TRBD1 (6 bases). V shed 5 bases and J shed 2 bases, with 9 bases lying between them. This CDR3 has 14 amino acids. Germline V gene lookup returns CDR1 LNHDA and CDR2 SQIVND (reference sequence). The CDR3 DNA sequence: TGTGCCAGTAGTCCCAGGGGCACTAATGAAAAACTGTTTTTT. Translated: CASSPRGTNEKLFF.

The V call is TRBV5-8, the J call TRBJ2-5; D uncertain. The germline CDR1 and CDR2 sequences are SGHTS and YDEGEE. The CDR3 runs 17 residues. V was cut by 0 bases and J by 1 base, with 16 bases left in between. CDR3 protein: CASSLALSMLGQETQYF. The CDR3 DNA sequence: TGTGCCAGCAGCTTGGCCCTGAGCATGCTCGGCCAAGAGACCCAGTACTTC.

The V call is TRBV11-3, the J call TRBJ1-1; D is ambiguous. The CDR3 is 14 amino acids. Germline lookup yields CDR1 SGHNT and CDR2 YENEEA. The V end was cut by 1 base, the J end by 1 base, with 7 bases between. The CDR3, as DNA: TGTGCCAGCAGCTTAGTCTATGGGAACACTGAAGCTTTCTTT. Translated, it gives CASSLVYGNTEAFF.

The rearrangement uses TRBV6-1 and TRBJ1-1; 9 bases agree with TRBD1. J gave up 5 bases and V 3 bases, and 7 bases lay outside the gene matches. Germline V CDR1 and CDR2: MNHNS, SASEGT. CDR3 length equals 15 residues. CDR3 protein: CASSDGGQGRTEAFF. CDR3 bases: TGTGCCAGCAGTGACGGAGGACAGGGGAGGACTGAAGCTTTCTTT.

This clone was seen only once. The chain couples TRBV7-9 to TRBJ1-5, with 8 bases that match TRBD1. This CDR3 has 15 residues. The germline V gene has CDR1 SEHNR and CDR2 FQNEAQ (reference sequence). V lost 1 base and J lost 9; bases outside the gene matches: 8. CDR3 sequence (DNA): TGTGCCAGCAGCTTAGAGGCAGGGGGCTCCTGGCCCCAGCATTTT. This sequence encodes CASSLEAGGSWPQHF.

This clone was observed a single time. The chain has TRBV7-2 and TRBJ1-1, with 10 bases aligning to TRBD1. CDR1 and CDR2 from the germline V gene are SGHTA and FQGNSA. The CDR3 runs to 14 residues. V gave up 6 bases and J gave up 7 bases; unmatched junction bases: 8. The CDR3 DNA sequence: TGTGCCAGCAGGTCGAGACAGGGGGCGGTTGAAGCTTTCTTT. Protein sequence: CASRSRQGAVEAFF.

The CDR3 DNA reads TGTGCCAGCAGCTTTAGTCCCGGCTCTGGGGCCAACGTCCTGACTTTC. Translated, it gives CASSFSPGSGANVLTF. This chain uses TRBV7-9 with TRBJ2-6; D is undetermined. Trimming cost V 3 bases and J 0 bases, with 9 bases left between them. Germline CDR1 SEHNR, CDR2 FQNEAQ (reference sequence). The CDR3 is 16 amino acids.

This chain connects TRBV20-1 to TRBJ1-1; D possibly corresponds to TRBD1 (5 bases). CDR1 and CDR2 from the germline V gene are DFQATT and SNEGSKA (reference sequence). Trimming stripped 3 bases from V and 0 bases from J, with 14 bases between. CDR3 length: 15 amino acids. CDR3 bases: TGCAGTGCTAGTGGCCCAGAGGACATGAACACTGAAGCTTTCTTT. Amino acids: CSASGPEDMNTEAFF.

This chain uses TRBV7-2 with TRBJ2-5; no reliable D call. Trimming left V 1 base short and J 2 bases short, with 8 bases between. Germline CDR1 and CDR2: SGHTA and FQGNSA. This CDR3 contains 14 residues. The CDR3: CASSLGAVQETQYF. The CDR3 region has the DNA TGTGCCAGCAGCTTAGGCGCGGTACAAGAGACCCAGTACTTC.

The chain uses TRBV7-2 and TRBJ2-1; the match to TRBD2 covers 7 bases. Germline CDR1 SGHTA, CDR2 FQGNSA. The CDR3 runs to 13 residues. Unmatched junction bases numbered 6, after V lost 8 bases and J lost 5 bases. The CDR3 protein is CASARDYNNEQFF. The DNA for the CDR3 is TGTGCCAGCGCCCGGGACTACAACAATGAGCAGTTCTTC. The full variable domain, its missing parts supplied by reference TRBV7-2 and TRBJ2-1, is GAGVSQSPSNKVTEKGKDVELRCDPISGHTALYWYRQSLGQGLEFLIYFQGNSAPDKSGLPSDRFSAERTGGSVSTLTIQRTQQEDSAVYLCASARDYNNEQFFGPGTRLTVL.

The chain is built from TRBV21-1 and TRBJ2-6; the listed D gene, TRBD1, was not tested against the DNA. TRBV21-1 is a pseudogene. The CDR3 is made up of 21 amino acids. Here the CDR3 reads CASSNPIPQTGEHSGANVLTF. CDR3 sequence (DNA): TGTGCCAGCAGCAACCCGATACCCCAGACAGGGGAGCACTCTGGGGCCAACGTCCTGACTTTC.

The V call is TRBV6-1, the J call TRBJ1-2, with D maybe TRBD1 (5 bases). Germline V CDR1 and CDR2: MNHNS, SASEGT. The ends were cut back, 3 bases at V and 0 bases at J, with 8 bases in the middle. The CDR3 contains 14 residues. The CDR3 region has the DNA TGTGCCAGCAGTGAGGGGCCTACTAACTATGGCTACACCTTC. Translation: CASSEGPTNYGYTF.

The rearrangement uses TRBV19 and TRBJ1-5; D is perhaps TRBD1 (6 bases). Germline CDR1 and CDR2: LNHDA and SQIVND (reference sequence). V dropped 4 bases and J dropped 1 base, with 14 bases sitting between them. The CDR3 contains 16 residues. This chain's CDR3 is CASSNTGPRSNQPQHF. The CDR3 coding sequence is TGTGCCAGTAGTAATACAGGGCCCCGAAGCAATCAGCCCCAGCATTTT. Full variable domain (missing parts from reference TRBV19 and TRBJ1-5): DGGITQSPKYLFRKEGQNVTLSCEQNLNHDAMYWYRQDPGQGLRLIYYSQIVNDFQKGDIAEGYSVSREKKESFPLTVTSAQKNPTAFYLCASSNTGPRSNQPQHFGDGTRLSIL.